The text below deals with one T cell receptor (beta chain). It has no known antigen specificity. There are no base qualities to consult, and no much larger clone falls within one base. The CDR3 numbers 15 residues from cysteine through phenylalanine. The DNA shown is the 45-base CDR3, in frame from base 1. The junction carries 9 bases between V and J, which are trimmed by 0 bases and 2 bases respectively. The germline V gene yields LGHNA for CDR1 and YSLEER for CDR2. This sample is part of a study of T cell responses to AZD1222 COVID-19 vaccine (dated by TCRdb to the early 2020s). About the study as a whole: A total of 233 trial participants underwent TCR sequencing, of whom around 200 received two doses of AZD1222 and some 26 received two doses of the MenACWY control vaccine. Trial participants were enrolled by age into 18-55, 56-69 and 70-plus year subgroups, with 148, 28 and 57 TCR-sequenced participants respectively. General findings and caveats noted by the study authors: The 56-69-year group was small, and its depth increase did not reach significance, likely because of low power. After two AZD1222 doses, both the breadth and the depth of spike-specific TCRs were significantly higher than at day 0 and than in MenACWY recipients. Epitopes outside the regions mutated in the B.1.351 and B.1.1.7 variants were reportedly recognized by nearly half of the unique spike-specific TCRs. Vaccine-associated CD4 TCRs spanned the whole spike protein, with dominant responses in regions 160-218 and 743-854. Only six AZD1222 recipients were SARS-CoV-2 seropositive at baseline, limiting conclusions about previously exposed vaccinees. No day 14 peak-response samples were available, so repertoires were characterized only after the peak T cell response. Participants were mostly white British and included more females than males, and it was suggested by the authors that clonal diversity may have been underestimated.

This specimen's time point label, per the study, means: about 28 days (+/-7) after the second vaccine dose. AZD1222 recipients given second doses at about 4 weeks or at about 12 weeks were pooled, since spike-specific TCR depth and breadth were not found to differ between the two schedules. Vaccinee samples came from UK trials COV001 and COV002, including a single-blind randomized controlled phase 2/3 trial of AZD1222 (ChAdOx1 nCoV-19) in healthy adults. Trial participant PBMC samples were collected at day 0 and day 28 after the second dose for TCRbeta chain sequencing. The CDR3 regions of human TCRbeta chains were subjected to immunosequencing. The paper's processing steps were these. Repertoire TCRs were checked for matches against a reference library of SARS-CoV-2-specific TCRs that had been generated using the MIRA antigen-specificity platform. Breadth was defined as the fraction of unique TCRs that were SARS-CoV-2-associated, and depth was defined as the fraction of total T cells that were SARS-CoV-2-associated. Using the MIRA data, each spike-specific TCR was assigned both to the spike region to which the TCR was reactive and to a CD4 or CD8 class. Log10-transformed breadth and depth values were compared by one-way ANOVA with Sidak's multiple comparisons tests. What TCRdb holds here is the immuneACCESS table cut down to in-frame rearrangements. Part of the clones is not present; checked against another copy, under half of the missing clones reflect an unresolved V gene, and the others are unexplained. The V and J calls and clone size are taken from that table; D and trimming were inferred from the DNA. The table for this sample lists some 95,000 clones; approximately 90% of them were counted only once. The biggest ten clones account for about 12% of the sample.

The specimen was peripheral blood, collected 28 days after the second AZD1222 dose. The sequence derives from an adult who received the AZD1222 COVID-19 vaccine. The V and J genes are TRBV4-3 and TRBJ2-3, with the D segment identity uncertain. The DNA is as follows: TGCGCCAGCAGCCAAGATGGCAGATCCACAGATACGCAGTATTTT. Its product reads: CASSQDGRSTDTQYF.